These T cell receptor beta chains were read from a single sample in a study of T cell responses to AZD1222 COVID-19 vaccine. The table came from immunoSEQ multiplex PCR; TCRdb's copy has only in-frame clones and leaves some out. The sample shows about 130,000 clones, 91% of them seen only once. Sample: peripheral blood, taken on day 0 of AZD1222 vaccination. These receptors were obtained from an adult in good health. The CDR3 runs from the conserved cysteine through the conserved F or W. Fields, in order: D gene, clone size, J gene, V gene, CDR3 DNA, CDR3 protein. A D gene is named only where the DNA matches it firmly. The size of a clone is reported for some rows only, either as once, few or many, or as a class for expanded clones.

>-|-|TRBJ1-6|TRBV5-1
TGCGCCAGCAGCTTGGATGGACACCCGAATTCACCCCTCCACTTT
CASSLDGHPNSPLHF
>TRBD1|-|TRBJ1-3|TRBV7-8
TGTGCCAGCAGCCCAGAGGGGACAGGGGCTGGAAACACCATATATTTT
CASSPEGTGAGNTIYF
>-|-|TRBJ1-5|TRBV3-1/TRBV3-2
TGTGCCAGCAGCCAAGGCCCGGGAATCAATCAGCCCCAGCATTTT
CASSQGPGINQPQHF
>-|-|TRBJ2-1|TRBV4-1
TGCGCCAGCAGCCAAGATGCGGATCTAACCTACAATGAGCAGTTCTTC
CASSQDADLTYNEQFF
>-|-|TRBJ1-2|TRBV6-5
TGTGCCAGCAGCCCCGCCAGGGCGGGTAACTATGGCTACACCTTC
CASSPARAGNYGYTF
>-|-|TRBJ1-1|TRBV2
TGTGCCAGCAGTCGGAACCGACAGAATGAAGCTTTCTTT
CASSRNRQNEAFF
>-|-|TRBJ1-2|TRBV5-5
TGTGCCAGCAGCGGAGCAGAAAGAGGGATCGAACTAAACTATGGCTACACCTTC
CASSGAERGIELNYGYTF
>TRBD1|-|TRBJ1-3|TRBV7-9
TGTGCCAGCAGCTCCGGGACAGGGGGCTCTGGAAACACCATATATTTT
CASSSGTGGSGNTIYF
>TRBD1|-|TRBJ1-1|TRBV5-1
TGCGCCAGCAGCAGCAGGGGGCCTAACACTGAAGCTTTCTTT
CASSSRGPNTEAFF
>TRBD2|-|TRBJ2-7|TRBV5-1
TGCGCCAGCAGCGGAGGACTAGCGGGGCCCTACGAGCAGTACTTC
CASSGGLAGPYEQYF
>-|-|TRBJ1-3|TRBV5-6
TGTGCCAGCAGCTTACGGGGGGGAAACACCATATATTTT
CASSLRGGNTIYF
>-|-|TRBJ1-1|TRBV19
TGTGCCAGTAGTATAGGGAGTGTATGGGCCACTGAAGCTTTCTTT
CASSIGSVWATEAFF
>-|-|TRBJ2-7|TRBV5-1
TGCGCCAGCAGCTTGGGGGGAGCGACCTACGAGCAGTACTTC
CASSLGGATYEQYF
>TRBD1|-|TRBJ1-1|TRBV18
TGTGCCAGCTCACCCGGACAGGGGAGGATGGACACTGAAGCTTTCTTT
CASSPGQGRMDTEAFF
>TRBD1|once|TRBJ1-2|TRBV7-9
TGTGCCAGCAGCTCCAGCACGCAGGGACAGAGTGGCTACACCTTC
CASSSSTQGQSGYTF
>TRBD1|once|TRBJ2-7|TRBV5-8
TGTGCCAGCAGCATAGGACAGGAGAGCTCCTACGAGCAGTACTTC
CASSIGQESSYEQYF
>-|-|TRBJ1-6|TRBV2
TGTGCCAGTACCTCCGAGACAGTAAATTCACCCCTCCACTTT
CASTSETVNSPLHF